This T cell receptor beta chain stems from a study of cytomegalovirus exposure and HLA in healthy donors. Study background: Falling in the Caucasian-associated ancestry cluster were about four fifths of about 400 genotyped donors.

Germline values: CDR1 SGHVS, CDR2 FQNEAQ. The CDR3 contains 21 residues. The trim removed 0 bases at V and 1 base at J, leaving 13 bases unmatched. PCR primers comprised 60 Vbeta and 13 Jbeta primers. Profiling relied on immunoSEQ multiplex PCR, and the TCRdb table lists in-frame clones only, not all of them. The profile shows approximately 220,000 clones, approximately 80% of them singletons. Notes on this clone: Its antigen remains unidentified.

Study-wide points: Among immune exposure information, only CMV serostatus was available. By a later analysis, the bulk of CMV-associated TCR beta chains appeared HLA-restricted. The study assumed roughly uniform donor sequencing depth for presence/absence analyses.

The sequenced material came from PBMCs. The gene calls are TRBV7-8 and TRBJ2-1; 12 nucleotides agree with TRBD2. This TCR came from a boy between 2 and 10 years old in good health and CMV-seronegative. The CDR3 here is CASSLARLAGGPGGSYNEQFF. CDR3 coding DNA: TGTGCCAGCAGCTTAGCGCGGCTAGCGGGAGGGCCGGGGGGGTCCTACAATGAGCAGTTCTTC.